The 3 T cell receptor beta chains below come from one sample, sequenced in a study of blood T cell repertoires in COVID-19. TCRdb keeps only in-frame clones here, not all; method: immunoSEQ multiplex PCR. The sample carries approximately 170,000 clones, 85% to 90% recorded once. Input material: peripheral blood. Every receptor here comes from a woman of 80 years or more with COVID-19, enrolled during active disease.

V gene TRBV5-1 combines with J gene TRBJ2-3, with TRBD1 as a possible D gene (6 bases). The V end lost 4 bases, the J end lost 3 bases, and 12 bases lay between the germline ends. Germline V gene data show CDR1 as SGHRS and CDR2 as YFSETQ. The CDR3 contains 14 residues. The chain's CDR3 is CASSVTTGTDTQYF. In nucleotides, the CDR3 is TGCGCCAGCAGCGTGACCACAGGGACAGATACGCAGTATTTT.

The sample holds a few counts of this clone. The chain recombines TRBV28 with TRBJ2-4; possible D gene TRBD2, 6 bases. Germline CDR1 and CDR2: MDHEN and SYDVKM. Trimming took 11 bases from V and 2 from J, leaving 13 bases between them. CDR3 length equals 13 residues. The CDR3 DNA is TGTGCCGCAGCCACTAGCCCCAAAAACATTCAGTACTTC. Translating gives CAAATSPKNIQYF.

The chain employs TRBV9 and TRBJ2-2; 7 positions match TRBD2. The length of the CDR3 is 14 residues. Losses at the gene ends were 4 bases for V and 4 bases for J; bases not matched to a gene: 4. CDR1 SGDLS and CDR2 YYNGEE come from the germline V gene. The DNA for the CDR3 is TGTGCCAGCAGCCCTTCGGGGGGCACCGGGGAGCTGTTTTTT. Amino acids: CASSPSGGTGELFF.